A single sample gave rise to the 7 T cell receptor beta chains below, sequenced in a study of T cell changes during pregnancy in multiple sclerosis. The method was immunoSEQ multiplex PCR; TCRdb's version includes in-frame clones alone and lacks a portion of them. Of 44,000 or so clones in the sample, almost 90% were seen once. Sample: peripheral blood, taken in the first trimester of pregnancy. The receptors were sampled from a female donor in good health, enrolled as a control in a pregnancy study.

This clone was observed a single time. The gene calls are TRBV6-5 and TRBJ2-5; 8 positions agree with TRBD2. This CDR3 contains 16 residues. CDR1 is MNHEY, CDR2 SVGAGI, per germline. Germline trimming cut 2 bases from V and 2 bases from J; bases unmatched to any gene: 7. The CDR3 nucleotides are TGTGCCAGCAGTTACAATGGCGGGGGGATTCAAGAGACCCAGTACTTC. Its translation is CASSYNGGGIQETQYF.

The chain uses TRBV7-9 and TRBJ2-5; the match to TRBD2 covers 7 bases. CDR3 length: 13 amino acids. Germline CDR1 is SEHNR and CDR2 is FQNEAQ (reference sequence). J gave up 6 bases and V 2 bases, and 3 bases lay outside the gene matches. CDR3 DNA: TGTGCCAGCAGCTTAAGGGAGGGGAAGACCCAGTACTTC. It encodes CASSLREGKTQYF.

The chain is built from TRBV5-1 and TRBJ2-5, with 9 bases matching TRBD1. V gave up 1 base and J gave up 4 bases; unmatched junction bases: 8. Germline CDR1 and CDR2: SGHRS and YFSETQ. This CDR3 spans 16 amino acids. In DNA form, the CDR3 reads TGCGCCAGCAGCTTGCTTGTAGGACAGGGGACAGAGACCCAGTACTTC. Its translation is CASSLLVGQGTETQYF. Based on the CDR3 plus reference TRBV5-1 and TRBJ2-5, the full variable domain is KAGVTQTPRYLIKTRGQQVTLSCSPISGHRSVSWYQQTPGQGLQFLFEYFSETQRNKGNFPGRFSGRQFSNSRSEMNVSTLELGDSALYLCASSLLVGQGTETQYFGPGTRLLVL.

This clone was detected only once. The chain employs TRBV6-4 and TRBJ1-1; TRBD1 is a possible D gene (5 bases). The CDR3 is 14 residues long. Germline CDR1 and CDR2: MRHNA and SNTAGT. V shed 2 bases and J shed 5 bases, with 12 bases lying between them. The CDR3 spells CASSDTPGGTEAFF. Here the CDR3 DNA reads TGTGCCAGCAGTGACACCCCGGGGGGTACTGAAGCTTTCTTT.

The chain couples TRBV6-5 to TRBJ1-6; 11 positions agree with TRBD1. V was pared by 8 bases and J by 6 bases, with 0 bases of the junction left unmatched. This CDR3 is built from 13 residues. Germline V lookup: CDR1 MNHEY, CDR2 SVGAGI. CDR3 sequence: CASGTGGNSPLHF. CDR3 coding DNA: TGTGCCAGCGGGACAGGGGGTAATTCACCCCTCCACTTT.

The genes are TRBV10-3 and TRBJ2-1; 8 nucleotides align to TRBD2. Germline assignment: CDR1 ENHRY and CDR2 SYGVKD. The CDR3 has 15 amino acids. V dropped 2 bases and J dropped 6; count of bases not matched to a gene: 6. The CDR3: CAISEAGGVTNEQFF. CDR3 bases: TGTGCCATCAGTGAGGCGGGAGGAGTCACCAATGAGCAGTTCTTC.

The chain combines TRBV15 with TRBJ2-7; 9 nucleotides line up with TRBD1. Trimming took 4 bases from V and 1 from J; bases not matched to a gene: 11. Germline assignment: CDR1 LNHNV and CDR2 YYDKDF (reference sequence). The CDR3 is made up of 17 amino acids. In nucleotides, the CDR3 is TGTGCCACCAGCAAAAAGACCGGGACAGGGCGTTCCTACGAGCAGTACTTC. Its protein is CATSKKTGTGRSYEQYF.